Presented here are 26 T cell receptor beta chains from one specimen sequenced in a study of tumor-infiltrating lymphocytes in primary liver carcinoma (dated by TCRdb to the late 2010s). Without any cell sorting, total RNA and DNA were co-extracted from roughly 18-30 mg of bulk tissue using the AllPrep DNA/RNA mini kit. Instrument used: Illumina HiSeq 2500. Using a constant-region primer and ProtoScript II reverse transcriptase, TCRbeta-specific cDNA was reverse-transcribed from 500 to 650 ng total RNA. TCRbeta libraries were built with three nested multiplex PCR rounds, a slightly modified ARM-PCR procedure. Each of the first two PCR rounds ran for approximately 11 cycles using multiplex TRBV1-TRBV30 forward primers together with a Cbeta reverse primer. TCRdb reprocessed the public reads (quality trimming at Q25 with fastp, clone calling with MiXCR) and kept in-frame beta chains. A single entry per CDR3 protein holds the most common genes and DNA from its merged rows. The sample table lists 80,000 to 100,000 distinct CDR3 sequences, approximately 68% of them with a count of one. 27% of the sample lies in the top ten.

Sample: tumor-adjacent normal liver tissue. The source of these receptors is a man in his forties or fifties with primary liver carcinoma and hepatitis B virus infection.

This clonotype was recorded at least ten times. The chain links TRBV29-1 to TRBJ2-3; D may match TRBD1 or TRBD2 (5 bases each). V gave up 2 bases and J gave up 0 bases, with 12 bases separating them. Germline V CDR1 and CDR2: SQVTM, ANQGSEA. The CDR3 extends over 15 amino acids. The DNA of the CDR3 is TGCAGCGTTGAAATCTTAAGGGACAGCACAGATACGCAGTATTTT. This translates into CSVEILRDSTDTQYF.

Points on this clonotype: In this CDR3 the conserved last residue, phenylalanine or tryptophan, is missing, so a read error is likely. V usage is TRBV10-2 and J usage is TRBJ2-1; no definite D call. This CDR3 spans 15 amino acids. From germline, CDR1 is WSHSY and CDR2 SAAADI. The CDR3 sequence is CASTESGVGHGEQFY. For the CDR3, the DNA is TGCGCCAGCACTGAGTCCGGTGTCGGGCACGGTGAGCAGTTCTAC.

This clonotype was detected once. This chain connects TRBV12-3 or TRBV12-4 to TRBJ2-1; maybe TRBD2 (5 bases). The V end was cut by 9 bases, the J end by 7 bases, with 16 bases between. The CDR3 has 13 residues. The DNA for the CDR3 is TGTGCCAGTGGCCCCCATACGGGGAATGAGCAGTTCTTC. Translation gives CASGPHTGNEQFF.

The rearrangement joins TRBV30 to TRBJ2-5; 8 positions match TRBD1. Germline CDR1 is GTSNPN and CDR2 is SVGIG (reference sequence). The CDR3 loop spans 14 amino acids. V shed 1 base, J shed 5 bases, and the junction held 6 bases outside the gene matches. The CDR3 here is CAWSGWTGLETQYF. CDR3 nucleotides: TGTGCCTGGAGTGGCTGGACAGGGTTGGAGACCCAGTACTTC. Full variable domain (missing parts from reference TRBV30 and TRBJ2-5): SQTIHQWPATLVQPVGSPLSLECTVEGTSNPNLYWYRQAAGRGLQLLFYSVGIGQISSEVPQNLSASRPQDRQFILSSKKLLLSDSGFYLCAWSGWTGLETQYFGPGTRLLVL.

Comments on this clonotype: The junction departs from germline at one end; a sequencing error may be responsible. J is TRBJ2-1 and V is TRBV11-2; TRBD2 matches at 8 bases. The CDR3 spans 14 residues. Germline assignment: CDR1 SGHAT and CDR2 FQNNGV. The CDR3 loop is CASSLAGSYNEHFF. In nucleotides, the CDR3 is TGTGCCAGCAGTCTAGCGGGCTCCTACAATGAGCACTTCTTC.

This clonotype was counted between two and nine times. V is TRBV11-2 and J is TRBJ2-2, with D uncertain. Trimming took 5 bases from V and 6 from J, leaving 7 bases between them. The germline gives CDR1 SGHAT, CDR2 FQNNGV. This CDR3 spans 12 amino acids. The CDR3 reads CASSTDPGELFF. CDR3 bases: TGTGCCAGCAGCACAGACCCCGGGGAGCTGTTTTTT.

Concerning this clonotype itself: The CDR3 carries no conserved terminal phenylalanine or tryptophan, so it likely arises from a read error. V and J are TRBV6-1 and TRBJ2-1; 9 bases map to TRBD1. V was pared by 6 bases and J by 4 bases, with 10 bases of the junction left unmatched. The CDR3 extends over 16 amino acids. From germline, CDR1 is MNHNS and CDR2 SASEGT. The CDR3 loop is CASSLETGGIYNEQFL. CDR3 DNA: TGTGCCAGCAGCCTCGAAACAGGGGGCATTTACAATGAGCAGTTCCTC.

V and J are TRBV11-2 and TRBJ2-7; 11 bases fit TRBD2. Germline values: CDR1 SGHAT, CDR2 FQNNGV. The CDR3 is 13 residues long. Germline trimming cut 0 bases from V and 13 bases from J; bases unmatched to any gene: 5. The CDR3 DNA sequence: TGTGCCAGCAGCTTAGAACTAGCGGGAGTGGAATACTTC. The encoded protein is CASSLELAGVEYF.

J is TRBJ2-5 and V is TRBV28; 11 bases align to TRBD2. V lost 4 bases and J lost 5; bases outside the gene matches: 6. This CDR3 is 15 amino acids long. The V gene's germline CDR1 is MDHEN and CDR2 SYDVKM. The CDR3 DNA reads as TGTGCCAGCAGTTCCTTAGCGGGAGGGATGGAGACCCAGTACTTC. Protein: CASSSLAGGMETQYF.

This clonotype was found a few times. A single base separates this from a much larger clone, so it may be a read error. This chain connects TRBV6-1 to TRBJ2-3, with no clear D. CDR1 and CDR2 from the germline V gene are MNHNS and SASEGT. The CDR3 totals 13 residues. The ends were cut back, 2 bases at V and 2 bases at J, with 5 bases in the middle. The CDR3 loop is CASSEITTDTQYF. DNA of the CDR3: TGTGCCAGCAGTGAAATCACCACAGATACGCAGTATTTT.

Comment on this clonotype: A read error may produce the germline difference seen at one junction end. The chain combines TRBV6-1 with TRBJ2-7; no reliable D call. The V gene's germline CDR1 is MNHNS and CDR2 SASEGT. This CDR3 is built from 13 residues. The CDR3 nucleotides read TGTGGCAGCAGCCTCGATGAATCCTACGAGCAGTACTTC. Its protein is CGSSLDESYEQYF.

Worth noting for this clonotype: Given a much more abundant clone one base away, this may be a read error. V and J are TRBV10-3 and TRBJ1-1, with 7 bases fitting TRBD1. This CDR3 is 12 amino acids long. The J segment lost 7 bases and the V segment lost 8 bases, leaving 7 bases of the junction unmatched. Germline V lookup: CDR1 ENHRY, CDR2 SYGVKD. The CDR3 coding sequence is TGTGCCATCCAGGGGGGCAGCGATGAAGCTTTCTTT. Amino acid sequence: CAIQGGSDEAFF.

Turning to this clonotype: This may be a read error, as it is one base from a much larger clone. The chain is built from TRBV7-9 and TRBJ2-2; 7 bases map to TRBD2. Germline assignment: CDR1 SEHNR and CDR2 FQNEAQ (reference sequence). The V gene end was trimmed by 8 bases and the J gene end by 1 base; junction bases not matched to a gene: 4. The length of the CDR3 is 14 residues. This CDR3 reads CASWRGLNTGELFF. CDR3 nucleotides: TGTGCCAGCTGGCGGGGGTTGAACACCGGGGAGCTGTTTTTT.

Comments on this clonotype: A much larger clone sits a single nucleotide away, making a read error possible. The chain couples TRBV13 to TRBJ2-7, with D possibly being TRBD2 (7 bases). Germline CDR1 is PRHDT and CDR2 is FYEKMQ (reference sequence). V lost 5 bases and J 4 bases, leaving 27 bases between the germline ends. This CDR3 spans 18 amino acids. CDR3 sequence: CASSVGLVGASGRYEQYF. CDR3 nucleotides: TGTGCCAGCAGCGTCGGACTAGTGGGGGCAAGTGGGAGGTACGAGCAGTACTTC.

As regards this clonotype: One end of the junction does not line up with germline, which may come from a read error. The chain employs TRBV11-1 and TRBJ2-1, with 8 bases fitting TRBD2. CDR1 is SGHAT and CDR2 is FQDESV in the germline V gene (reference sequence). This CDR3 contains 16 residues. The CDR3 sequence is CDSSPSGPNSYNEQFF. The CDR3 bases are TGTGACAGCAGCCCTAGCGGGCCTAACTCCTACAATGAGCAGTTCTTC.

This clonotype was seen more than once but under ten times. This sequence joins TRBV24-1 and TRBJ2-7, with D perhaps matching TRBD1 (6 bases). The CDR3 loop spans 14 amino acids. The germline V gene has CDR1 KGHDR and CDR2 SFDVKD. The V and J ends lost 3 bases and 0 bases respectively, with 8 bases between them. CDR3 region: CATSDTDSSYEQYF. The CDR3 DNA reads TGTGCCACCAGTGATACGGACAGCTCCTACGAGCAGTACTTC.

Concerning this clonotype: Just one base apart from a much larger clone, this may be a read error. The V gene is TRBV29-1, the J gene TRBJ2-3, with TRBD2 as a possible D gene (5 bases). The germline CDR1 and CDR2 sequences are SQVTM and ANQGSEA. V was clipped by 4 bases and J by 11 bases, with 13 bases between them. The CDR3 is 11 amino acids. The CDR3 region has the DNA TGCAGCGTTGTTAGAATAGGACTGCAGTATTTT. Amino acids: CSVVRIGLQYF.

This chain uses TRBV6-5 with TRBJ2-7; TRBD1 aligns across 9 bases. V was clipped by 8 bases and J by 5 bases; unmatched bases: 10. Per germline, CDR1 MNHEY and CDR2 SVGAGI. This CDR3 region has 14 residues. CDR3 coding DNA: TGTGCCAGCCCCTCCGGGACAGGGTATAACGAGCAGTACTTC. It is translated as CASPSGTGYNEQYF.

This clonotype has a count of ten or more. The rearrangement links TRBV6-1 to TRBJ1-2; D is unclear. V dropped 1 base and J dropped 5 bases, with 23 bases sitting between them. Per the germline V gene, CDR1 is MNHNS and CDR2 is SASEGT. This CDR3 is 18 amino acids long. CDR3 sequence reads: CASSEVGDYRPMEYGYTF. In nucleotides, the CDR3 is TGTGCCAGCAGTGAAGTTGGAGATTACAGACCAATGGAATATGGCTACACCTTC.

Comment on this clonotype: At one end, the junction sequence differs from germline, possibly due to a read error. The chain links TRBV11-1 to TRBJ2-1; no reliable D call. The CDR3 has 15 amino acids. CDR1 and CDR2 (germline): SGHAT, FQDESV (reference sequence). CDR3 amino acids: CVSSLGRDLRDEQFF. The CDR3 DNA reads TGTGTCAGCAGCTTAGGAAGGGATCTAAGGGATGAGCAGTTCTTC.

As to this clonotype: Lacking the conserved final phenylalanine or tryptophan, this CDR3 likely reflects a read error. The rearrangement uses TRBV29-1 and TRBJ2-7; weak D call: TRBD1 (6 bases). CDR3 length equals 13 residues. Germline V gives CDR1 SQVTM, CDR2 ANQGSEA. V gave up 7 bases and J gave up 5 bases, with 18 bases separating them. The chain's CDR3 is CSARRTVHDEQYL. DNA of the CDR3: TGCAGCGCAAGGCGGACAGTCCACGACGAGCAGTACCTC.

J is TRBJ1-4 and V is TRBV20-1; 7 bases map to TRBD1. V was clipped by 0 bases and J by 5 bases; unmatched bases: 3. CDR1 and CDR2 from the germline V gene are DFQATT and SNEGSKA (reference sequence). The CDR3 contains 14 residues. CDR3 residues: CSAREDRTNEKLFF. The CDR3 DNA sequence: TGCAGTGCTAGAGAGGACAGGACGAATGAAAAACTGTTTTTT.

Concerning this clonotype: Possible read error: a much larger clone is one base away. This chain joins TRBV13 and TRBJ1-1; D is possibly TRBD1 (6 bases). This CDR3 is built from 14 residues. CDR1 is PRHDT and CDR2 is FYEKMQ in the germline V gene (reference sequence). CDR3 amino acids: CAGSLARGNTEAFF. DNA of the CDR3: TGTGCCGGCAGCTTAGCCAGGGGCAACACTGAAGCTTTCTTT.

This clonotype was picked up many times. CDR3: CASSYGWDTAGDTYEQYF. The CDR3 nucleotides are TGTGCCAGCAGTTACGGGTGGGACACAGCGGGTGATACCTACGAGCAGTACTTC. The V call is TRBV6-5, the J call TRBJ2-7; D tentatively fits TRBD1 or TRBD2 (6 bases each). The germline CDR1 and CDR2 sequences are MNHEY and SVGAGI. The ends were cut back, 2 bases at V and 2 bases at J, with 22 bases in the middle. The CDR3 consists of 18 residues.

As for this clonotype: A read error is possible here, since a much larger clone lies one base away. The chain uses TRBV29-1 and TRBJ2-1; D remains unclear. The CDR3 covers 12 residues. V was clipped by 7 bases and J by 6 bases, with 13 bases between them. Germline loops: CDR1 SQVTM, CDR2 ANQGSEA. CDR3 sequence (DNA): TGCAGCGCGAGCGTGTGGAGCAATGAGCAGTTCTTC. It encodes CSASVWSNEQFF.

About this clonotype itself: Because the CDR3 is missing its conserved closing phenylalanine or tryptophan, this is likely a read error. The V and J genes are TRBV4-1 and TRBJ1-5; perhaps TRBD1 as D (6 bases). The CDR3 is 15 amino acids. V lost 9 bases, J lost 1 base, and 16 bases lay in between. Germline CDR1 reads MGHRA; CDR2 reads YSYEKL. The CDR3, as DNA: TGCGCCAGTATCCCCGGGGGCAGAAGCAATCAGCCCCAGCATTCT. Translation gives CASIPGGRSNQPQHS.